The next 5 T cell receptor beta chains were all read from a single sample in a study of molecular identifiers for immune sequencing clone quantification. Each CDR3 protein is one row after TCRdb ran MiXCR on the PCR reads. The table records some 320,000 distinct CDR3 sequences, about 22% of them present only once. The material sequenced was naive CD8+ T cells from blood, with Jurkat cell RNA spiked in. Subset specified: FACS-sorted CD8+CD4-CCR7+CD45RA+ naive T cells. The receptors come from a human donor in good health. Some libraries in this study had Jurkat cell RNA spiked in.

CDR3 sequence reads: CASSLSPPGQGYEQYF. In DNA, the CDR3 is TGTGCCAGCAGTTTGTCGCCCCCGGGACAGGGCTACGAGCAGTACTTC. This chain uses TRBV27 with TRBJ2-7; 9 nucleotides match TRBD1. J lost 3 bases, V lost 3 bases, and 9 bases had no gene match. The V gene's germline CDR1 is MNHEY and CDR2 SMNVEV (reference sequence). This CDR3 is 16 amino acids long.

This clonotype came up a few times. The gene calls are TRBV6-2 or TRBV6-3 and TRBJ2-7; no clear D gene. Per germline, CDR1 MNHEY and CDR2 SVGEGT. The CDR3 is 13 residues long. V was cut by 2 bases and J by 2 bases, with 7 bases left in between. The CDR3 here is CASSYSQTYEQYF. CDR3 bases: TGTGCCAGCAGTTACAGTCAAACCTACGAGCAGTACTTC.

This clonotype occurred a few times. CDR3 amino acids: CASSVTGPENTDTQYF. In nucleotides, the CDR3 is TGTGCCAGCAGCGTAACAGGGCCCGAAAACACAGATACGCAGTATTTT. The rearrangement uses TRBV12-3 or TRBV12-4 and TRBJ2-3, with a weak D call TRBD1 (6 bases). The ends were cut back, 6 bases at V and 2 bases at J, with 18 bases in the middle. CDR3 size: 16 residues.

On this clonotype: The CDR3 ends on some other residue instead of the conserved phenylalanine or tryptophan, so this is likely a read error. This chain connects TRBV2 to TRBJ2-2; 8 bases are a match to TRBD2. Germline CDR1 reads SNHLY; CDR2 reads FYNNEI. CDR3 length equals 17 residues. CDR3 loop: CAVEIDGGAYRTVELFL. DNA for the CDR3: TGTGCCGTCGAGATAGACGGGGGGGCCTATCGCACCGTGGAGCTGTTTCTT.

This clonotype was seen repeatedly, ten times or more. The chain is built from TRBV19 and TRBJ2-5, with a weak D call TRBD2 (5 bases). CDR1 is LNHDA and CDR2 is SQIVND in the germline V gene (reference sequence). The CDR3 is made up of 13 amino acids. Trimming pared 7 bases from V and 5 bases from J, leaving 14 bases between. CDR3 nucleotides: TGTGCCAGTACGACCGCCCCGGGGGAGACCCAGTACTTC. This sequence encodes CASTTAPGETQYF. Variable domain in full (rest from reference TRBV19 and TRBJ2-5): DGGITQSPKYLFRKEGQNVTLSCEQNLNHDAMYWYRQDPGQGLRLIYYSQIVNDFQKGDIAEGYSVSREKKESFPLTVTSAQKNPTAFYLCASTTAPGETQYFGPGTRLLVL.